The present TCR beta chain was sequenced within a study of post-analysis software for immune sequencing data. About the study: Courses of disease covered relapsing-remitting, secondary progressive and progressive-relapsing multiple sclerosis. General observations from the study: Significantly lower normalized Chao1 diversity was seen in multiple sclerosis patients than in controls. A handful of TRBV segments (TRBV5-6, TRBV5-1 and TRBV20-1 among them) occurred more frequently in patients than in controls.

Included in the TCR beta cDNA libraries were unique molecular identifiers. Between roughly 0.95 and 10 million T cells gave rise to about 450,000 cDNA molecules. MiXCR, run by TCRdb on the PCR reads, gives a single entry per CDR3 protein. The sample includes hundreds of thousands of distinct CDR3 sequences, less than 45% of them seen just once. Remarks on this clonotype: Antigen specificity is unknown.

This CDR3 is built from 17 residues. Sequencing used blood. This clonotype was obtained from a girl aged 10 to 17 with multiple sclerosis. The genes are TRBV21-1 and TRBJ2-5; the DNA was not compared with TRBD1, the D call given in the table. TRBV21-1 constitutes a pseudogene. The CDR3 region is CASSKASLSGPQETQYF. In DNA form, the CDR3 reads TGTGCCAGCAGCAAAGCTTCTTTGTCGGGGCCTCAAGAGACCCAGTACTTC.